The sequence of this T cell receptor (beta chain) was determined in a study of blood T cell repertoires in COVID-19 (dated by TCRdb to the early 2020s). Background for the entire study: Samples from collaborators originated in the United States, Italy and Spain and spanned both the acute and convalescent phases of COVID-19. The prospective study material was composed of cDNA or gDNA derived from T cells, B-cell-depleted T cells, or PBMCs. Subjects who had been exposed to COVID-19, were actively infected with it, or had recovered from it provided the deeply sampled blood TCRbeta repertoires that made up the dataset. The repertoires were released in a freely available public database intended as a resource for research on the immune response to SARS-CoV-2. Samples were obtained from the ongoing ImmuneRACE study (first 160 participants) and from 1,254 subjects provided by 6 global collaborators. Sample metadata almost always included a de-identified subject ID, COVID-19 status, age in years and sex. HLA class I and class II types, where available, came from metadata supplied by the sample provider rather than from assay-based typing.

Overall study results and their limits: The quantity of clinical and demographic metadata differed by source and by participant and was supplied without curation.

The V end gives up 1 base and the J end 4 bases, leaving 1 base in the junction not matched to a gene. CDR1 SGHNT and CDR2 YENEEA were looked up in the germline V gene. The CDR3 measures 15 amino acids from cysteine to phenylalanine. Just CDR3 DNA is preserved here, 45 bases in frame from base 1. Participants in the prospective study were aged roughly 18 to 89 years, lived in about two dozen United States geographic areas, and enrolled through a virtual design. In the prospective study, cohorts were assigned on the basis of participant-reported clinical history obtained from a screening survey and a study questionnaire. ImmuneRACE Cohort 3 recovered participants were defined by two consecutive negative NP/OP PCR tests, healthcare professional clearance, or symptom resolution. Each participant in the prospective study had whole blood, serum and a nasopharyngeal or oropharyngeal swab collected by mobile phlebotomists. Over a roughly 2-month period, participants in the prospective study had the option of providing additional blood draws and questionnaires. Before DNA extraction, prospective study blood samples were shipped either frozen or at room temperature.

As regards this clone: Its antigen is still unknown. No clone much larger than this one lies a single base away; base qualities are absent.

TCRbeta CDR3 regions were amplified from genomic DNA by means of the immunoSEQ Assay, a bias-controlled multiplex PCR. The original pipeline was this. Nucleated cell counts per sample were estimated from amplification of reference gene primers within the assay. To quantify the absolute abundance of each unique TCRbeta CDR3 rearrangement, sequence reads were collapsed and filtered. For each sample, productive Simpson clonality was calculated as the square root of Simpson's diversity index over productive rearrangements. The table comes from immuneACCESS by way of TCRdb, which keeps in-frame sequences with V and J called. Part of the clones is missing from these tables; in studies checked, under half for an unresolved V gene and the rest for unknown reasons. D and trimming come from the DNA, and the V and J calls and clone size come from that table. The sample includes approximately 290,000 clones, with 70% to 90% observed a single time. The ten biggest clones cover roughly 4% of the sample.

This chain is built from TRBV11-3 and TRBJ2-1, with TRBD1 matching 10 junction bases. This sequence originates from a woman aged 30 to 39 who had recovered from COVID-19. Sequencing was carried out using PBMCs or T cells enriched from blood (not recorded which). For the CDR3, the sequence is CASSLGQGAYNEQFF. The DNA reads TGTGCCAGCAGCTTAGGACAGGGGGCTTACAATGAGCAGTTCTTC.